The 10 T cell receptor beta chains listed next were all sequenced from one sample in a study of monozygotic twins with inflammatory bowel disease. TCRdb re-called the 5' RACE reads, yielding one record per CDR3 amino acid sequence without DNA. This repertoire includes roughly 200,000 distinct CDR3 sequences. The sequenced sample consisted of blood. The receptors were sampled from a human donor with ulcerative colitis or Crohn's disease, or a healthy co-twin of an affected twin (not recorded which).

The rearrangement links TRBV12-3 or TRBV12-4 to TRBJ2-1; TCRdb lists TRBD1, though no DNA is available to test this call. CDR3 length equals 15 residues. This chain's CDR3 is CASSLAGGPKSEQFF.

CDR3 amino acids: CASSVGDYNSPLHF. The V and J genes are TRBV25-1 and TRBJ1-6; with no DNA, the TCRdb D assignment of TRBD1 cannot be verified. The length of the CDR3 is 14 residues. Germline V gene data show CDR1 as MGHDK and CDR2 as SYGVNS.

J is TRBJ2-2 and V is TRBV5-6; TCRdb's D call, TRBD1, is unchecked because there is no DNA. The CDR3 sequence is 17 residues long. Germline CDR1 is SGHDT and CDR2 is YYEEEE. CDR3 region: CASSSRPGGANTGELFF.

V and J are TRBV27 and TRBJ1-2; TCRdb's D gene call, TRBD1, goes unchecked for lack of DNA. This CDR3 is 14 amino acids long. CDR1 and CDR2 from the germline V gene are MNHEY and SMNVEV (reference sequence). The CDR3 spells CASSLVGGDYGYTF.

The CDR3 is CASSRRNYGYTF. The rearrangement links TRBV12-3 or TRBV12-4 to TRBJ1-2. The CDR3 spans 12 residues.

The gene calls are TRBV5-1 and TRBJ1-6. Germline V gene sequence: CDR1 SGHRS, CDR2 YFSETQ. The CDR3 length is 15 residues. The CDR3 loop is CASSLEGIYNSPLHF. Filled out from reference TRBV5-1 and TRBJ1-6, the complete variable domain reads KAGVTQTPRYLIKTRGQQVTLSCSPISGHRSVSWYQQTPGQGLQFLFEYFSETQRNKGNFPGRFSGRQFSNSRSEMNVSTLELGDSALYLCASSLEGIYNSPLHFGNGTRLTVT.

This chain joins TRBV6-2 or TRBV6-3 and TRBJ1-5. Germline loops: CDR1 MNHEY, CDR2 SVGEGT. This CDR3 is built from 13 residues. The CDR3 here is CASSYLRDQPQHF.

The chain employs TRBV6-1 and TRBJ2-3. This CDR3 is 14 amino acids long. Germline values: CDR1 MNHNS, CDR2 SASEGT. CDR3 protein: CASSKPGVPDTQYF.

The chain is built from TRBV20-1 and TRBJ1-1; the TCRdb call, TRBD1, lacks DNA for checking. The germline gives CDR1 DFQATT, CDR2 SNEGSKA (reference sequence). The CDR3 totals 12 residues. The CDR3 loop reads CSGQPINTEAFF.

The chain recombines TRBV6-2 or TRBV6-3 with TRBJ1-1; the TCRdb call, TRBD1, lacks DNA for checking. The CDR3 is 14 amino acids. Germline V gives CDR1 MNHEY, CDR2 SVGEGT. CDR3 loop: CASSYRTGLTEAFF.